One sample yielded the 12 T cell receptor beta chains listed below, sequenced in a study of CXCR3-negative and CXCR3-positive naive CD8 T cells. The libraries of TRB cDNA were prepared using 5' RACE with UMI labels. TCRdb derives one entry per CDR3 protein from the 5' RACE reads, leaving out DNA. The sample includes some 130,000 distinct CDR3 sequences. Sequencing used naive CXCR3- CD8+ T cells from blood. Specified subset: CD45RO-CCR7+CD27+CD95- naive CD8+ T cells lacking CXCR3 (TNR3-). The source of these receptors is a human donor in good health. Some clones in this sample may be carry-over from other donors' samples.

This rearrangement joins TRBV11-1 to TRBJ1-1. The CDR3 extends over 15 amino acids. Per the germline V gene, CDR1 is SGHAT and CDR2 is FQDESV (reference sequence). CDR3 protein: CASSLHQQLNTEAFF.

CDR3 sequence: CASSLAFGETQYF. V and J are TRBV7-2 and TRBJ2-5. This CDR3 region has 13 residues. Germline-derived CDR1 and CDR2 are SGHTA and FQGNSA.

V gene TRBV4-1 combines with J gene TRBJ2-5; lacking DNA, the TRBD2 call made by TCRdb goes unchecked. The CDR3 is made up of 16 amino acids. Germline lookup yields CDR1 MGHRA and CDR2 YSYEKL. The CDR3 reads CASSQDLEGLQETQYF.

The chain is built from TRBV21-1 and TRBJ1-1; TCRdb returns TRBD1, unconfirmable since there is no DNA. TRBV21-1 is classified as a pseudogene. This CDR3 spans 13 amino acids. The CDR3 region is CASVFQGIPEAFF.

This chain connects TRBV24-1 to TRBJ1-5; TCRdb proposes TRBD1, but this gene call is untestable without DNA. The length of the CDR3 is 14 residues. Germline V gene data show CDR1 as KGHDR and CDR2 as SFDVKD. The CDR3 spells CATSDWAGNQPQHF.

This chain links TRBV29-1 with TRBJ1-5; TCRdb's D call of TRBD1 is untestable without DNA. The CDR3 contains 15 residues. Germline CDR1 SQVTM, CDR2 ANQGSEA. The CDR3 here is CSVEEGGTGNQPQHF. The full variable domain, its missing parts supplied by reference TRBV29-1 and TRBJ1-5, is SAVISQKPSRDICQRGTSLTIQCQVDSQVTMMFWYRQQPGQSLTLIATANQGSEATYESGFVIDKFPISRPNLTFSTLTVSNMSPEDSSIYLCSVEEGGTGNQPQHFGDGTRLSIL.

The chain has TRBV7-9 and TRBJ2-7; TCRdb calls TRBD2, which cannot be checked without DNA. The CDR3 sequence is 15 residues long. CDR1 and CDR2 from the germline V gene are SEHNR and FQNEAQ (reference sequence). CDR3 in amino acids: CASSLVAGPFYEQYF.

The chain carries TRBV7-2 and TRBJ2-7; TCRdb's D gene call, TRBD1, goes unchecked for lack of DNA. The CDR3 has 17 residues. The germline CDR1 and CDR2 sequences are SGHTA and FQGNSA. The CDR3 reads CASSLFGTGYGSYEQYF.

The V call is TRBV20-1, the J call TRBJ2-7. There are 13 residues in the CDR3. Germline V CDR1 and CDR2: DFQATT, SNEGSKA (reference sequence). The CDR3 loop is CSAREPWTYEQYF.

The V gene is TRBV20-1, the J gene TRBJ2-7. The CDR3 contains 12 residues. Germline CDR1 and CDR2: DFQATT and SNEGSKA (reference sequence). CDR3 region: CSAPSLSYEQYF.

The V gene is TRBV7-2, the J gene TRBJ2-5; the TCRdb call, TRBD1, lacks DNA for checking. CDR3 length: 14 residues. Germline CDR1 and CDR2: SGHTA and FQGNSA. Here the CDR3 reads CASSLLSGSETQYF. Looking up the rest from reference TRBV7-2 and TRBJ2-5 gives the full variable domain: GAGVSQSPSNKVTEKGKDVELRCDPISGHTALYWYRQSLGQGLEFLIYFQGNSAPDKSGLPSDRFSAERTGGSVSTLTIQRTQQEDSAVYLCASSLLSGSETQYFGPGTRLLVL.

The chain has TRBV29-1 and TRBJ2-1; TCRdb returns TRBD1, unconfirmable since there is no DNA. Germline V gene lookup returns CDR1 SQVTM and CDR2 ANQGSEA. CDR3 length: 14 amino acids. The CDR3 sequence: CSVPPSSTLGEQFF.